These 8 T cell receptor beta chains originate from one sample sequenced in a study of T cells after yellow fever vaccination. One entry per CDR3 protein results from TCRdb running MiXCR on the 5' RACE reads. The table lists 340,000 or so distinct CDR3 sequences, 12% of them singletons. This specimen was CD4+ T cells sorted from PBMCs, taken 15 days after the yellow fever booster vaccination. Source of these receptors: a man younger than 35 who received the YFV17D yellow fever vaccine.

This clonotype was picked up a small number of times. The rearrangement uses TRBV9 and TRBJ2-5; D is tentatively TRBD1 or TRBD2 (5 bases each). Trimming cost V 0 bases and J 4 bases, with 13 bases left between them. The CDR3 extends over 15 amino acids. The germline CDR1 and CDR2 sequences are SGDLS and YYNGEE. CDR3 region: CASSVVGSGGETQYF. The DNA for the CDR3 is TGTGCCAGCAGCGTAGTGGGTAGTGGGGGAGAGACCCAGTACTTC.

In its sample, this clonotype was seen many times. This chain joins TRBV4-2 and TRBJ1-1; D is perhaps TRBD1 (6 bases). CDR3 size: 16 residues. The ends were cut back, 1 base at V and 2 bases at J, with 14 bases in the middle. Germline loops: CDR1 LGHNA, CDR2 YNFKEQ. The CDR3 here is CASSQATGTPNTEAFF. CDR3 coding DNA: TGTGCCAGCAGCCAAGCGACCGGGACACCCAACACTGAAGCTTTCTTT.

V is TRBV6-4 and J is TRBJ1-5; 8 positions match TRBD1. This CDR3 spans 18 amino acids. V lost 6 bases to trimming and J lost 3 bases; unmatched junction nucleotides: 16. Germline V lookup: CDR1 MRHNA, CDR2 SNTAGT. Here the CDR3 reads CASRAAPRDRILNQPQHF. CDR3 coding DNA: TGTGCCAGCAGAGCGGCCCCCCGGGACAGGATCCTCAATCAGCCCCAGCATTTT.

The chain couples TRBV5-1 to TRBJ2-2; TRBD2 matches 9 bases. Germline values: CDR1 SGHRS, CDR2 YFSETQ. The CDR3 is 16 residues long. V was clipped by 4 bases and J by 0 bases; unmatched bases: 4. Here the CDR3 reads CASSPASGANTGELFF. CDR3 in DNA: TGCGCCAGCAGCCCAGCTAGCGGGGCGAACACCGGGGAGCTGTTTTTT.

The chain carries TRBV2 and TRBJ2-5; D is perhaps TRBD1 (6 bases). Per the germline V gene, CDR1 is SNHLY and CDR2 is FYNNEI. The CDR3 runs 15 residues. V was trimmed by 6 bases and J by 5 bases, leaving 19 bases between them. Here the CDR3 DNA reads TGTGCCAGCAGAGAACAGGGAGCTATAATGGAGACCCAGTACTTC. Its translation: CASREQGAIMETQYF. Looking up the rest from reference TRBV2 and TRBJ2-5 gives the full variable domain: EPEVTQTPSHQVTQMGQEVILRCVPISNHLYFYWYRQILGQKVEFLVSFYNNEISEKSEIFDDQFSVERPDGSNFTLKIRSTKLEDSAMYFCASREQGAIMETQYFGPGTRLLVL.

The rearrangement joins TRBV7-9 to TRBJ1-6; no clear D gene. V was cut by 3 bases and J by 0 bases, with 12 bases left in between. Germline V gene lookup returns CDR1 SEHNR and CDR2 FQNEAQ (reference sequence). The CDR3 length is 17 residues. CDR3 region: CASSFVRIGSYNSPLHF. In nucleotides, the CDR3 is TGTGCCAGCAGCTTCGTCAGGATCGGCTCCTATAATTCACCCCTCCACTTT.

The rearrangement links TRBV3-1 to TRBJ1-1, with D hard to call. V was cut by 3 bases and J by 3 bases, with 11 bases left in between. Germline CDR1 and CDR2: LGHDT and YNNKEL (reference sequence). The CDR3 consists of 14 residues. The CDR3 bases are TGTGCCAGCAGCCAGAGGAAGAGGGACACTGAAGCTTTCTTT. Translated: CASSQRKRDTEAFF. The full variable domain, completed using reference TRBV3-1 and TRBJ1-1, is DTAVSQTPKYLVTQMGNDKSIKCEQNLGHDTMYWYKQDSKKFLKIMFSYNNKELIINETVPNRFSPKSPDKAHLNLHINSLELGDSAVYFCASSQRKRDTEAFFGQGTRLTVV.

This clonotype has only a few counts. The genes are TRBV4-2 and TRBJ1-6, with D possibly being TRBD1 (5 bases). The V and J ends lost 1 base and 15 bases respectively, with 13 bases between them. This CDR3 region has 13 residues. The germline CDR1 and CDR2 sequences are LGHNA and YNFKEQ. The CDR3 loop is CASSQAGPSLLHF. As DNA, the CDR3 is TGTGCCAGCAGCCAAGCGGGGCCAAGTCTCCTCCACTTT.